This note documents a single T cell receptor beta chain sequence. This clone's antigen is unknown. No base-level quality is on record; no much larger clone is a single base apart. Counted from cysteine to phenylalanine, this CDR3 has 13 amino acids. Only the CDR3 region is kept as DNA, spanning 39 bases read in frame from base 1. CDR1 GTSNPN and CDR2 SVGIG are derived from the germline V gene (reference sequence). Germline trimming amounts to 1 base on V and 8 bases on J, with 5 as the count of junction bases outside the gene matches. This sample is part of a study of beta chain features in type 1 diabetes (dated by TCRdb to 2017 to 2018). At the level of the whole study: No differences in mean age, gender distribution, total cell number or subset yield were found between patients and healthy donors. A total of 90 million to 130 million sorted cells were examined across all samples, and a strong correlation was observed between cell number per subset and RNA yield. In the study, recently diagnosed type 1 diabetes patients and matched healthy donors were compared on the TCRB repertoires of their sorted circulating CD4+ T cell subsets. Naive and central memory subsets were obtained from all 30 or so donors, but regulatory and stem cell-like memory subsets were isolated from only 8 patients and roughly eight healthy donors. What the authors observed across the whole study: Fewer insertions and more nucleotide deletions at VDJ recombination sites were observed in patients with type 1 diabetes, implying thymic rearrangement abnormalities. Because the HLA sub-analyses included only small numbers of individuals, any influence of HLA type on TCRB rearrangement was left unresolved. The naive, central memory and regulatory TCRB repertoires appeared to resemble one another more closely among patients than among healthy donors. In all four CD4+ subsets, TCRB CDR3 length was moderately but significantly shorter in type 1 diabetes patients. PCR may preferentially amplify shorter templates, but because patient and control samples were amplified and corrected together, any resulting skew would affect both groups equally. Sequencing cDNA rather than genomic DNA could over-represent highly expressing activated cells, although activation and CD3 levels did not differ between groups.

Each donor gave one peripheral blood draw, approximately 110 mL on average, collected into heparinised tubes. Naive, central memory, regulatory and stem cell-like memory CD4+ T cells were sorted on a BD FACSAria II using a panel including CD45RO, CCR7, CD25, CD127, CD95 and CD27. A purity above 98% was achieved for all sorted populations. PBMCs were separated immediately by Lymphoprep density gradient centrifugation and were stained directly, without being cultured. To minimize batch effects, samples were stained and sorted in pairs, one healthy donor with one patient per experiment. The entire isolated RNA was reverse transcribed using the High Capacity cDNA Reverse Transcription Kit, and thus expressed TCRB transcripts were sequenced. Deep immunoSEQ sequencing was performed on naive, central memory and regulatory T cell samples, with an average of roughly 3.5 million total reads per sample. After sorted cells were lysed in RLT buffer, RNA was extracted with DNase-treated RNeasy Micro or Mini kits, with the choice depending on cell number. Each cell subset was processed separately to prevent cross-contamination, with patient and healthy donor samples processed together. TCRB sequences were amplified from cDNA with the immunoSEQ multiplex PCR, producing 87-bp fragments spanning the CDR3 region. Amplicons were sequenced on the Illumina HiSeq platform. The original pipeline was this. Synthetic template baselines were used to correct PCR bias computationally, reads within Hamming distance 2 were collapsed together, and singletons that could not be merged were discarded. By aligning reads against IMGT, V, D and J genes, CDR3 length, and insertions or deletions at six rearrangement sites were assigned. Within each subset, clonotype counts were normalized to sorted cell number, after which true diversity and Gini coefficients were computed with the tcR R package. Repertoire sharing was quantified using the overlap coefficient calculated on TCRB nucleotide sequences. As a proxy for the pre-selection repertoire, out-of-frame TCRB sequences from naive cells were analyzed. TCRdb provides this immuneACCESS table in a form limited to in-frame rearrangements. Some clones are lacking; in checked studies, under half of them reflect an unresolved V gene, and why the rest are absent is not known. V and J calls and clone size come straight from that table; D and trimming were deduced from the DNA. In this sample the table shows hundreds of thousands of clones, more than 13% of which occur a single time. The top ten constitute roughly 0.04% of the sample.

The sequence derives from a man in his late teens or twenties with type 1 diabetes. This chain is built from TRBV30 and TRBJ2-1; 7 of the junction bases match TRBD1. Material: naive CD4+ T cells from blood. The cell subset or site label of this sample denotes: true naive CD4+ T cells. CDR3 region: CAWSGTGSDEQFF. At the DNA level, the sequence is TGTGCCTGGAGTGGGACAGGCTCCGATGAGCAGTTCTTC. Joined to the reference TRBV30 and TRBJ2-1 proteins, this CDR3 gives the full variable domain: SQTIHQWPATLVQPVGSPLSLECTVEGTSNPNLYWYRQAAGRGLQLLFYSVGIGQISSEVPQNLSASRPQDRQFILSSKKLLLSDSGFYLCAWSGTGSDEQFFGPGTRLTVL.